The 27 T cell receptor beta chains below come from one sample, sequenced in a study of blood T cell repertoires in COVID-19. Measured with immunoSEQ multiplex PCR; TCRdb has only the in-frame clones, and not every one. The sample shows around 90,000 clones, 85% to 95% of them seen only once. Specimen: peripheral blood. These TCRs come from a woman aged 60-75 years with active COVID-19.

V and J are TRBV10-3 and TRBJ1-2, with TRBD1 as a possible D gene (5 bases). The CDR3 is made up of 12 amino acids. The germline CDR1 and CDR2 sequences are ENHRY and SYGVKD. V was cut by 4 bases and J by 5 bases, with 8 bases left in between. CDR3 nucleotide sequence: TGTGCCATCAGTGCCGGGGGGTATGGCTACACCTTC. Translated, it gives CAISAGGYGYTF.

The rearrangement links TRBV7-2 to TRBJ2-3; no reliable D call. CDR1 and CDR2 (germline): SGHTA, FQGNSA. V lost 2 bases and J 6 bases, leaving 3 bases between the germline ends. The CDR3 has 11 residues. In DNA form, the CDR3 reads TGTGCCAGCAGCTTACCGGATACGCAGTATTTT. Protein: CASSLPDTQYF.

This rearrangement joins TRBV12-3 or TRBV12-4 to TRBJ1-5, with D uncertain. This CDR3 comprises 13 residues. Trimming pared 3 bases from V and 2 bases from J, leaving 5 bases between. CDR3 nucleotide sequence: TGTGCCAGCAGTTTTGGAGGCAATCAGCCCCAGCATTTT. Residues: CASSFGGNQPQHF.

The chain links TRBV9 to TRBJ1-6; TRBD1 matches 7 bases. This CDR3 is built from 14 residues. Trimming removed 0 bases from V and 7 bases from J; junction bases left unmatched: 1. Germline values: CDR1 SGDLS, CDR2 YYNGEE. The CDR3 nucleotides are TGTGCCAGCAGCGTAGAGACAGGGAATTCACCCCTCCACTTT. This codes for CASSVETGNSPLHF.

V usage is TRBV6-6 and J usage is TRBJ1-5; D is ambiguous. Germline assignment: CDR1 MNHNY and CDR2 SVGAGI (reference sequence). This CDR3 spans 12 amino acids. The V and J ends lost 11 bases and 0 bases respectively, with 8 bases between them. The CDR3 DNA is TGTGCCCACGGTTATAGCAATCAGCCCCAGCATTTT. Protein: CAHGYSNQPQHF.

The V gene is TRBV5-6, the J gene TRBJ1-2; D unclear. The germline V gene has CDR1 SGHDT and CDR2 YYEEEE. The CDR3 consists of 11 residues. The V end lost 3 bases, the J end lost 3 bases, and 3 bases lay between the germline ends. The CDR3 DNA reads as TGTGCCAGCAGCTCCTACTATGGCTACACCTTC. Residues: CASSSYYGYTF.

The CDR3 reads CASSIAWDKNTGELFF. The DNA for the CDR3 is TGTGCCAGTAGTATAGCTTGGGACAAGAACACCGGGGAGCTGTTTTTT. The chain has TRBV19 and TRBJ2-2; D perhaps matches TRBD1 (6 bases). Trimming removed 1 base from V and 1 base from J, with 10 bases in between. The germline CDR1 and CDR2 sequences are LNHDA and SQIVND (reference sequence). The CDR3 runs to 16 residues.

The rearrangement uses TRBV7-2 and TRBJ1-6; no clear D gene. The CDR3 runs to 17 residues. V lost 5 bases, J lost 8 bases, and 22 bases lay in between. Germline V gives CDR1 SGHTA, CDR2 FQGNSA. CDR3 residues: CASSPRSSLRRYSPLHF. DNA for the CDR3: TGTGCCAGCAGCCCCCGCAGTAGCCTAAGGAGGTATTCACCCCTCCACTTT.

This clone was recorded only once. V usage is TRBV28 and J usage is TRBJ1-1; tentative D call: TRBD1 (6 bases). The ends were cut back, 6 bases at V and 1 base at J, with 15 bases in the middle. Germline CDR1 reads MDHEN; CDR2 reads SYDVKM. The CDR3 runs 15 residues. DNA of the CDR3: TGTGCCAGCAGCAACGGGGGGGCAGGGAACACTGAAGCTTTCTTT. This gives the protein CASSNGGAGNTEAFF.

The J gene is TRBJ2-1, the V gene TRBV9, with 9 bases aligning to TRBD2. J gave up 5 bases and V 0 bases, and 6 bases lay outside the gene matches. This CDR3 contains 16 residues. The germline V gene has CDR1 SGDLS and CDR2 YYNGEE. The CDR3 spells CASSVVPAGGNNEQFF. The CDR3 DNA sequence: TGTGCCAGCAGCGTAGTCCCAGCGGGGGGAAACAATGAGCAGTTCTTC.

V and J are TRBV5-4 and TRBJ2-3; the match to TRBD2 covers 10 bases. This CDR3 spans 16 amino acids. Trimming removed 4 bases from V and 1 base from J; junction bases left unmatched: 6. Germline lookup yields CDR1 SGHNT and CDR2 YYREEE (reference sequence). The CDR3 here is CASSQAGTSGTDTQYF. CDR3 coding DNA: TGTGCCAGCAGCCAGGCCGGGACTAGCGGCACAGATACGCAGTATTTT.

The gene calls are TRBV24-1 and TRBJ2-2; the match to TRBD2 covers 7 bases. This CDR3 is built from 17 residues. With V trimmed by 0 bases and J by 1 base, 4 bases remained unmatched. Germline V CDR1 and CDR2: KGHDR, SFDVKD. The CDR3 is CATSDLRSGGNTGELFF. The CDR3 DNA follows: TGTGCCACCAGTGATTTGCGGTCGGGGGGGAACACCGGGGAGCTGTTTTTT.

The rearrangement joins TRBV2 to TRBJ2-2, with D possibly matching TRBD1 (8 bases). The germline V gene encodes CDR1 SNHLY and CDR2 FYNNEI. The CDR3 is 14 residues long. Trimming removed 8 bases at V and 7 bases at J, with 17 bases between. The CDR3: CASLQGGSVGELFF. In DNA, the CDR3 is TGTGCCAGCTTACAGGGGGGGTCAGTCGGGGAGCTGTTTTTT.

The chain recombines TRBV29-1 with TRBJ1-2; 11 bases are a match to TRBD1. The CDR3 spans 15 residues. Germline V CDR1 and CDR2: SQVTM, ANQGSEA. Unmatched junction bases numbered 4, after V lost 0 bases and J lost 4 bases. CDR3 amino acids: CSVEDGGTGGYGYTF. The CDR3 DNA sequence: TGCAGCGTTGAAGATGGGGGGACAGGGGGCTATGGCTACACCTTC. The whole variable domain, remainder taken from reference TRBV29-1 and TRBJ1-2, is SAVISQKPSRDICQRGTSLTIQCQVDSQVTMMFWYRQQPGQSLTLIATANQGSEATYESGFVIDKFPISRPNLTFSTLTVSNMSPEDSSIYLCSVEDGGTGGYGYTFGSGTRLTVV.

The rearrangement links TRBV2 to TRBJ2-2, with 8 bases aligning to TRBD1. V shed 5 bases and J 7 bases; nucleotides not matched to a gene: 9. Germline CDR1 and CDR2: SNHLY and FYNNEI. The CDR3 sequence is 15 residues long. The CDR3 DNA reads as TGTGCCAGCAGTATCGGACAGGGTCAGAACGGGGAGCTGTTTTTT. Translating it yields CASSIGQGQNGELFF.

The gene calls are TRBV5-4 and TRBJ2-5; 10 bases are a match to TRBD2. The V gene end was trimmed by 0 bases and the J gene end by 5 bases; junction bases not matched to a gene: 7. Per germline, CDR1 SGHNT and CDR2 YYREEE (reference sequence). The CDR3 covers 16 residues. The CDR3 loop is CASSLASGGAGETQYF. The CDR3 nucleotides are TGTGCCAGCAGCTTGGCGAGCGGGGGGGCCGGGGAGACCCAGTACTTC.

V gene TRBV6-1 combines with J gene TRBJ1-2; a possible D gene is TRBD1 (5 bases). This CDR3 comprises 14 residues. V was shortened by 3 bases and J by 2 bases, with 10 bases between the two germline ends. Germline lookup yields CDR1 MNHNS and CDR2 SASEGT. For the CDR3, the DNA is TGTGCCAGCAGTGACAACGGGGGGAACTATGGCTACACCTTC. It encodes CASSDNGGNYGYTF.

This clone was recorded many times. The CDR3 reads CASSAEGQGVGSPLHF. The CDR3 DNA is TGTGCCAGCAGCGCGGAGGGACAGGGCGTTGGTTCACCCCTCCACTTT. The chain carries TRBV9 and TRBJ1-6; TRBD1 agrees at 9 bases. Looked up from germline, CDR1 is SGDLS and CDR2 is YYNGEE. J lost 9 bases, V lost 3 bases, and 10 bases had no gene match. The CDR3 runs 16 residues.

The V gene is TRBV5-1, the J gene TRBJ2-2; D is uncertain. Per the germline V gene, CDR1 is SGHRS and CDR2 is YFSETQ. The ends were cut back, 0 bases at V and 5 bases at J, with 8 bases in the middle. This CDR3 is 14 amino acids long. CDR3 sequence: CASSLETGTGELFF. CDR3 DNA sequence: TGCGCCAGCAGCTTGGAGACTGGGACCGGGGAGCTGTTTTTT.

This chain uses TRBV6-6 with TRBJ1-3; D not certain. CDR1 is MNHNY, CDR2 SVGAGI, per germline (reference sequence). The CDR3 is 16 amino acids. The V gene lost 7 bases and the J gene lost 3 bases, with 19 bases spanning the gap. The CDR3 region has the DNA TGTGCCAGCACCAGCCTCGACTTCTCTCTTGGAAACACCATATATTTT. It encodes CASTSLDFSLGNTIYF.

V is TRBV11-2 and J is TRBJ2-1, with 11 bases that match TRBD2. The CDR3 consists of 16 residues. Germline trimming cut 3 bases from V and 8 bases from J; bases unmatched to any gene: 9. CDR1 is SGHAT and CDR2 is FQNNGV in the germline V gene. As DNA, the CDR3 is TGTGCCAGCAGCTTCCTAGCGGGGGGAGCCTCGGATGAGCAGTTCTTC. The encoded protein is CASSFLAGGASDEQFF.

This sequence joins TRBV19 and TRBJ1-2; the D gene is possibly TRBD1 (6 bases). This CDR3 spans 14 amino acids. The V gene lost 7 bases and the J gene lost 4 bases, with 16 bases spanning the gap. CDR1 and CDR2 from the germline V gene are LNHDA and SQIVND (reference sequence). The CDR3 here is CASTPVGAAYGYTF. Written as DNA, the CDR3 is TGTGCCAGTACCCCTGTGGGGGCAGCCTATGGCTACACCTTC.

This chain joins TRBV28 and TRBJ1-1; TRBD1 matches at 7 bases. The CDR3 contains 13 residues. Germline V lookup: CDR1 MDHEN, CDR2 SYDVKM. Losses at the gene ends were 6 bases for V and 5 bases for J; bases not matched to a gene: 6. CDR3 coding DNA: TGTGCCAGCAGAGAAACAGGGGAAACTGAAGCTTTCTTT. Protein: CASRETGETEAFF.

The gene calls are TRBV7-3 and TRBJ2-3; the match to TRBD2 covers 11 bases. The V segment lost 5 bases and the J segment 3 bases; nucleotides outside the gene matches: 7. The V gene's germline CDR1 is SGHTA and CDR2 FQGTGA. The CDR3 is made up of 16 amino acids. The CDR3 DNA reads as TGTGCCAGCAGCCCTCGACTAGCGGGACGGACAGATACGCAGTATTTT. Encoded protein: CASSPRLAGRTDTQYF. The full variable domain, in which reference TRBV7-3 and TRBJ2-3 provide the parts outside the CDR3, is GAGVSQTPSNKVTEKGKYVELRCDPISGHTALYWYRQSLGQGPEFLIYFQGTGAADDSGLPNDRFFAVRPEGSVSTLKIQRTERGDSAVYLCASSPRLAGRTDTQYFGPGTRLTVL.

V is TRBV5-3 and J is TRBJ2-7; D not certain. Being an ORF, TRBV5-3 has a function that is uncertain. The CDR3 is 12 amino acids. V lost 6 bases to trimming and J lost 0 bases, with 7 bases between them. In nucleotides, the CDR3 is TGTGCCAGAAACCCAGACTCCTACGAGCAGTACTTC. Translation gives CARNPDSYEQYF.

V gene TRBV5-4 combines with J gene TRBJ2-1; possibly TRBD1 for D (5 bases). This CDR3 comprises 15 residues. V gave up 6 bases and J gave up 6 bases, with 19 bases separating them. CDR1 SGHNT and CDR2 YYREEE come from the germline V gene (reference sequence). DNA of the CDR3: TGTGCCAGCACCGCTACCGGTGGGGCAGGCAATGAGCAGTTCTTC. Its protein is CASTATGGAGNEQFF.

The CDR3 loop reads CASSEQSASSGNTIYF. The CDR3 DNA reads as TGCGCCAGCAGTGAACAGTCTGCCAGCTCTGGAAACACCATATATTTT. The rearrangement uses TRBV10-1 and TRBJ1-3; no firm D call. This CDR3 spans 16 amino acids. Trimming stripped 3 bases from V and 0 bases from J, with 12 bases between. Per the germline V gene, CDR1 is WNHNN and CDR2 is SYGVQD (reference sequence).